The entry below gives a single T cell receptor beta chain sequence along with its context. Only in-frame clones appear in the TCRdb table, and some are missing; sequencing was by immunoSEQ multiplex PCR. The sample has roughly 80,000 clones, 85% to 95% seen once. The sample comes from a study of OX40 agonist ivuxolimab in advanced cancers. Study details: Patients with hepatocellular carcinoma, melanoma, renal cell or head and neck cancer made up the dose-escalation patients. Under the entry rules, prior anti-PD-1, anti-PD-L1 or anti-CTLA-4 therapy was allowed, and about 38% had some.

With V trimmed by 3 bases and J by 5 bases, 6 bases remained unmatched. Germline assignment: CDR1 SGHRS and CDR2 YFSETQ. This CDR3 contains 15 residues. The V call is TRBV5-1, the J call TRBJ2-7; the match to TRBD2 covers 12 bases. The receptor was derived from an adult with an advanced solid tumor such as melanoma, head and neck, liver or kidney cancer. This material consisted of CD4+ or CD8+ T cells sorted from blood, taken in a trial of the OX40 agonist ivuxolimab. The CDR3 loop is CASSSLAGGPDEQYF. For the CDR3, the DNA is TGCGCCAGCAGCTCGCTAGCGGGAGGGCCTGACGAGCAGTACTTC.